This T cell receptor beta chain was profiled in a study of post-analysis software for immune sequencing data. Study-wide results and caveats: A few TRBV segments, TRBV5-6, TRBV5-1 and TRBV20-1 among them, were found more frequent in patients than controls.

In its sample, this clonotype was seen a few times. Its antigen is unknown. Built from TCR beta cDNA, the libraries had unique molecular identifiers in them. TCRdb re-analysed the PCR reads in MiXCR, keeping a single row per CDR3 protein. The table shows hundreds of thousands of distinct CDR3 sequences, with nearly 45% occurring only once. V was pared by 2 bases and J by 6 bases, with 7 bases of the junction left unmatched. This CDR3 spans 14 amino acids. Germline-derived CDR1 and CDR2 are SGHTA and FQGTGA. The sequencing input was blood. The TCR was taken from a girl aged 5-17 years with multiple sclerosis. The chain couples TRBV7-3 to TRBJ2-7, with 7 bases that match TRBD2. CDR3 region: CASSLLHPGGEQYF. The CDR3 region has the DNA TGTGCCAGCAGCTTACTACATCCGGGAGGCGAGCAGTACTTC.